This T cell receptor beta chain was recovered during a study of response to subunit inactivated influenza vaccine. Trimming took off 4 bases at V and 4 bases at J, with 21 bases between the two ends. The germline CDR1 and CDR2 sequences are MGHRA and YSYEKL. The CDR3 contains 17 residues. Each CDR3 protein is one row after TCRdb ran MiXCR on the RT-PCR reads. The sample holds 150,000 to 200,000 distinct CDR3 sequences, roughly 12% seen once. This clonotype showed up just a few times. These data also featured in a second study, about T cells expressing NK-cell markers. As that study records: The authors generated TCR beta cDNA through 5'RACE template switching with UMIs. An anti-gamma-delta TCR antibody restricted sorting to alpha-beta TCR T cells in several experiments.

The receptor comes from a man in his fifties who received an inactivated influenza vaccine. The chain links TRBV4-1 to TRBJ2-3; D gene uncertain. Sequencing was performed on CD8+ T cells sorted from PBMCs, taken roughly 12 days after vaccination. The CDR3 nucleotides read TGCGCCAGCAGCCCCAGTGGGGTCGGAGAGGTCGCAGATACGCAGTATTTT. Protein product: CASSPSGVGEVADTQYF.